These T cell receptor beta chains were read from a single sample in a study of response to subunit inactivated influenza vaccine. TCRdb re-called the RT-PCR reads through MiXCR, storing one row per CDR3 protein. Found here are 650,000 to 800,000 distinct CDR3 sequences, approximately 15% of them singletons; the top ten hold around 7%. The source material was PBMCs from blood, sampled less than 15 days before vaccination. The source of these receptors is a man aged 50-59 years who received an inactivated influenza vaccine. The CDR3 runs from the conserved cysteine through the conserved F or W. The D gene is left open where the match is weak. Where a row states a size, it is once, few, many or the class of an expanded clone; other rows omit it.

D: .; J: TRBJ2-3; V: TRBV29-1; length: 14; size: few; CDR3: CSVARDSSTDTQYF
D: TRBD2; J: TRBJ2-1; V: TRBV2; length: 14; size: .; CDR3: CASSGTSGPGAEFF
D: .; J: TRBJ1-2; V: TRBV12-3/TRBV12-4; length: 12; size: few; CDR3: CASSQINYGYTF
D: TRBD2; J: TRBJ2-1; V: TRBV5-4; length: 15; size: .; CDR3: CASSESGLGYNEQFF
D: TRBD1; J: TRBJ2-1; V: TRBV14; length: 15; size: .; CDR3: CASSQVGQLYNEQFF
D: .; J: TRBJ1-5; V: TRBV2; length: 14; size: few; CDR3: CASSKSGQAGAQHF
D: TRBD2; J: TRBJ2-4; V: TRBV20-1; length: 20; size: many; CDR3: CSARDVGLAGNEYAKNIQYF
D: .; J: TRBJ2-5; V: TRBV6-2/TRBV6-3; length: 16; size: few; CDR3: CASSYPLGGGEETQYF
D: TRBD2; J: TRBJ2-1; V: TRBV6-6; length: 13; size: many; CDR3: CASTWDYNNEQFF
D: TRBD2; J: TRBJ2-5; V: TRBV20-1; length: 14; size: few; CDR3: CSAPASGSLETQYF
D: TRBD1; J: TRBJ1-1; V: TRBV29-1; length: 13; size: .; CDR3: CSARTGPNTEAFF
D: .; J: TRBJ2-1; V: TRBV5-1; length: 17; size: many; CDR3: CASSLVISESSYNEQFF
D: TRBD2; J: TRBJ2-3; V: TRBV27; length: 16; size: few; CDR3: CASSLTGTSLTDTQYF
D: .; J: TRBJ1-2; V: TRBV4-3; length: 16; size: few; CDR3: CASSQVPPGEVNGYTF
D: .; J: TRBJ2-1; V: TRBV20-1; length: 15; size: .; CDR3: CSARDPRGYMGEQFF
D: TRBD2; J: TRBJ2-7; V: TRBV10-3; length: 13; size: few; CDR3: CATGREATYEQYF
D: .; J: TRBJ2-7; V: TRBV29-1; length: 9; size: .; CDR3: CSIRGEQYF
D: TRBD1; J: TRBJ1-1; V: TRBV30; length: 14; size: .; CDR3: CAWLQGSMNTEAFF
D: TRBD2; J: TRBJ2-1; V: TRBV20-1; length: 16; size: .; CDR3: CSARHRQAGGYNEQFF
D: TRBD2; J: TRBJ2-2; V: TRBV7-3; length: 18; size: .; CDR3: CASSLNPGLAANTGELFF
D: TRBD1; J: TRBJ1-5; V: TRBV6-2/TRBV6-3; length: 15; size: few; CDR3: CASSRGGGNNQPQHF
D: .; J: TRBJ2-5; V: TRBV7-8; length: 12; size: many; CDR3: CASSLPQETQYF
D: TRBD2; J: TRBJ2-3; V: TRBV28; length: 17; size: .; CDR3: CASSQGGAGGPADTQYF